This TCR beta chain was obtained from a study of blood T cell repertoires in COVID-19 (dated by TCRdb to 2018 to 2021). Broadly, across the study: The collaborator samples originated in the United States, Italy and Spain and spanned the acute and convalescent phases of COVID-19. Subjects who had been exposed to COVID-19, were actively infected with it, or had recovered from it provided the deeply sampled blood TCRbeta repertoires that made up the dataset. Nearly every sample came with metadata listing a de-identified subject ID, COVID-19 status, age in years and sex. The repertoires were made available in a free public database intended to serve as a resource for research on the immune response to SARS-CoV-2. The samples were drawn from two sources: the first 160 participants of the ongoing ImmuneRACE study, and over 950 subjects contributed by 6 global collaborators. Where HLA class I and class II types were available, the types were taken from metadata supplied by the sample provider, not from assay-based typing. The material from the prospective study consisted of cDNA or gDNA derived from T cells, B-cell-depleted T cells, or PBMCs.

Taken from the germline V gene, the CDR1 and CDR2 loops are MDHEN and SYDVKM. Trimming removed 8 bases from V and 2 bases from J; the gene matches leave 8 bases unexplained. The CDR3 contains 14 residues, cysteine and phenylalanine counted. CDR3 DNA is the only sequence kept; it has 42 bases, read in frame from the first base. TCRbeta CDR3 regions were amplified from genomic DNA using the immunoSEQ Assay, a bias-controlled multiplex PCR. As for how the authors treated the data: The number of nucleated cells in each sample was estimated from the amplification of reference gene primers within the assay. Sequence reads were collapsed and filtered to measure the absolute abundance of every unique TCRbeta CDR3 rearrangement. For each sample, productive Simpson clonality was calculated by taking the square root of Simpson's diversity index across productive rearrangements. In its TCRdb copy, this immuneACCESS table keeps in-frame sequences only and misses some clones. Where compared with another copy, unresolved V genes explain less than half of these, and the others have no known cause. V, J and clone size are taken as reported in that table, and D and trimming were inferred from the DNA itself. This sample is represented by over 30,000 clones; around 77% of them were singletons. The top ten clonotypes cover under 20% of the sample.

The sample holds a few counts of this clone. Its recognized antigen is unknown. No base quality information exists; no much larger clone differs at one position. Collaborating institutions collected whole blood in K2EDTA tubes following their own protocols. For TCRbeta analysis, collaborators shipped samples in one of three forms: frozen whole blood, isolated PBMCs, or DNA extracted from either of those sample types. Results and caveats for the whole study, not just this receptor: The quantity of clinical and demographic metadata differed by source and by participant and was supplied without curation.

Sequenced: peripheral blood. The chain couples TRBV28 to TRBJ1-2, and 7 junction bases match TRBD1. This TCR was sampled from a human donor in a cohort sampled during active COVID-19. The CDR3 sequence is CASVPGQTNYGYTF. Read as DNA, the sequence is TGTGCCAGCGTTCCGGGACAGACAAACTATGGCTACACCTTC.